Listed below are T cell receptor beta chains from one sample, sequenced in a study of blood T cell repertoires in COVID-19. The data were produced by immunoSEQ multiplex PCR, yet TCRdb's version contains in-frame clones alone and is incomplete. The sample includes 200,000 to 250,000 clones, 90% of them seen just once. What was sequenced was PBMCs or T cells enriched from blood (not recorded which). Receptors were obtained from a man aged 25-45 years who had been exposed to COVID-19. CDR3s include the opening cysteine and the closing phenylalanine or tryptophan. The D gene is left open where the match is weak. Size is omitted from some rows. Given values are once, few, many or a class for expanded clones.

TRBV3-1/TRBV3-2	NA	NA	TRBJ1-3	CASSPLNTIYF	TGTGCCAGCAGCCCCCTAAACACCATATATTTT
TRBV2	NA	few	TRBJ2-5	CASREAQGLETQYF	TGTGCCAGCCGGGAGGCGCAGGGGCTGGAGACCCAGTACTTC
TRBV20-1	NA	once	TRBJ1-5	CSASRSGNQPQHF	TGCAGTGCTAGTAGATCAGGCAATCAGCCCCAGCATTTT
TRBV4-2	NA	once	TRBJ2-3	CASSQEASDTQYF	TGTGCCAGCAGCCAAGAAGCATCAGATACGCAGTATTTT
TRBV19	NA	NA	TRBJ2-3	CASSIRGWISTDTQYF	TGTGCCAGTAGTATTAGGGGGTGGATTAGCACAGATACGCAGTATTTT
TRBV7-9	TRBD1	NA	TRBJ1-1	CASSSFLGQGRTEAFF	TGTGCCAGCAGCTCCTTTCTCGGACAGGGGCGGACTGAAGCTTTCTTT
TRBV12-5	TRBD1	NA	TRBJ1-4	CASGLGQGLEKLFF	TGTGCTAGTGGTTTGGGACAGGGCTTGGAAAAACTGTTTTTT
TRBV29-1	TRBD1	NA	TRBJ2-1	CSVPGGARNEQFF	TGCAGCGTGCCAGGGGGCGCAAGGAATGAGCAGTTCTTC
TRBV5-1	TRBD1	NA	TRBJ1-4	CASSSLDRESEKLFF	TGCGCCAGCAGCTCCTTGGACAGGGAGTCTGAAAAACTGTTTTTT
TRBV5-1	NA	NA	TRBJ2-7	CASRSDSYEQYF	TGCGCCAGCAGGTCGGACAGTTACGAGCAGTACTTC
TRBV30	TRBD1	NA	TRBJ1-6	CAWSGQGNSPLHF	TGTGCCTGGTCGGGACAGGGGAATTCACCCCTCCACTTT
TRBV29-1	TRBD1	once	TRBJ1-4	CSVAQDRGLKLFF	TGCAGCGTGGCCCAGGACAGGGGGTTAAAACTGTTTTTT
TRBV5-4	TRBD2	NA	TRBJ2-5	CASSWTSGGPEETQYF	TGTGCCAGCAGCTGGACTAGCGGGGGGCCTGAAGAGACCCAGTACTTC
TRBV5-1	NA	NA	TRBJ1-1	CASADSGKAFF	TGCGCCAGCGCTGACTCGGGAAAAGCTTTCTTT
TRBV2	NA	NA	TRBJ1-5	CASSVRGRYSNQPQHF	TGTGCCAGCAGTGTAAGGGGCCGTTATAGCAATCAGCCCCAGCATTTT
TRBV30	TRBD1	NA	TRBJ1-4	CAWSLGGDEKLFF	TGTGCCTGGAGTTTAGGGGGCGATGAAAAACTGTTTTTT
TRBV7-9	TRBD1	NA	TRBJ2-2	CASSFARDSRTGELFF	TGTGCCAGCAGCTTCGCCCGGGACAGTCGCACCGGGGAGCTGTTTTTT
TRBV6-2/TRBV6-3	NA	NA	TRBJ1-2	CASSQSGSGRGYTF	TGTGCCAGCAGTCAGTCAGGGTCCGGTCGAGGCTACACCTTC
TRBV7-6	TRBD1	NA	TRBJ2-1	CASSPSDRGGYNEQFF	TGTGCCAGCAGCCCCTCGGACAGGGGAGGCTACAATGAGCAGTTCTTC
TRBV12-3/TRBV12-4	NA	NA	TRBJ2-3	CASSFGSTDTQYF	TGTGCCAGCAGTTTCGGGAGCACAGATACGCAGTATTTT
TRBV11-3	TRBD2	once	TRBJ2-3	CASSLGGTSSMQYF	TGTGCCAGCAGCTTAGGGGGGACTAGCAGTATGCAGTATTTT
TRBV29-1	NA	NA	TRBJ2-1	CSVVSGGPSNEQFF	TGCAGCGTTGTGTCGGGGGGCCCTAGCAATGAGCAGTTCTTC
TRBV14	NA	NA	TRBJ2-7	CASSRGYEQYF	TGTGCCAGCAGCCGAGGGTACGAGCAGTACTTC
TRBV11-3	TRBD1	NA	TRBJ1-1	CASSPGGNRDTEAFF	TGTGCCAGCAGCCCAGGGGGAAATCGGGACACTGAAGCTTTCTTT
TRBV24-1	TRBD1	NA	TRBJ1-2	CATSDRDRSYGYTF	TGTGCCACCAGTGACCGGGACAGGAGCTATGGCTACACCTTC
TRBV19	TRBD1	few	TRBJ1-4	CASKPLGTENEKLFF	TGTGCCAGTAAGCCACTGGGGACAGAGAATGAAAAACTGTTTTTT
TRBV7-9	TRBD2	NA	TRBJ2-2	CASSSTLAENTGELFF	TGTGCCAGCAGCTCGACACTAGCGGAGAACACCGGGGAGCTGTTTTTT
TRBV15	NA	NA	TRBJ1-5	CATSRVLVGRDQPQHF	TGTGCCACCAGCAGAGTCTTAGTAGGGAGAGATCAGCCCCAGCATTTT
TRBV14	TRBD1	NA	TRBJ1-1	CASSIRTGMNTEAFF	TGTGCCAGCAGCATCCGGACAGGGATGAACACTGAAGCTTTCTTT
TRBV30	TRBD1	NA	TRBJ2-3	CAWSLGQGADTQYF	TGTGCCTGGAGCCTCGGACAGGGGGCAGATACGCAGTATTTT
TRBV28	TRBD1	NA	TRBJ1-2	CVSSLGTGRRGYTF	TGTGTCAGCAGTTTAGGGACAGGGCGAAGGGGCTACACCTTC
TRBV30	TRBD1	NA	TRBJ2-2	CAWSGTGNTGELFF	TGTGCCTGGTCCGGGACAGGGAACACCGGGGAGCTGTTTTTT
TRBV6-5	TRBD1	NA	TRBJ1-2	CASIGRQGFHGYTF	TGTGCCAGCATAGGGAGACAGGGTTTCCATGGCTACACCTTC
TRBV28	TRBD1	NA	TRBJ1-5	CASTKSTGASNQPQHF	TGTGCCAGCACCAAATCGACAGGGGCAAGCAATCAGCCCCAGCATTTT
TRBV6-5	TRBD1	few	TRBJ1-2	CASRGQGGNYGYTF	TGTGCCAGCAGGGGACAGGGGGGCAACTATGGCTACACCTTC
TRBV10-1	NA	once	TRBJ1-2	CASSEQVNYGYTF	TGCGCCAGCAGTGAACAGGTTAACTATGGCTACACCTTC
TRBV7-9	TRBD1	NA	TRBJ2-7	CASIPFGGQATFSYEQYF	TGTGCCAGCATCCCTTTCGGGGGACAGGCGACCTTCTCCTACGAGCAGTACTTC
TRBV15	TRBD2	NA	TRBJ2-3	CATSRGRTSDVSDTQYF	TGTGCCACCAGCAGAGGTAGGACTAGCGATGTCTCAGATACGCAGTATTTT
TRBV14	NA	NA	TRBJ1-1	CASSPLPGNTEAFF	TGTGCCAGCAGCCCCCTTCCAGGGAACACTGAAGCTTTCTTT
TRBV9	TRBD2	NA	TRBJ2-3	CASSVAAGSTDTQYF	TGTGCCAGCAGCGTAGCAGCGGGGAGCACAGATACGCAGTATTTT
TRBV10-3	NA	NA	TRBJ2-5	CAISPLTDGGETQYF	TGTGCCATCAGTCCCCTGACGGACGGCGGGGAGACCCAGTACTTC